This TCR beta chain was sequenced for a study of blood T cell repertoires in COVID-19. About the research overall: The United States, Italy and Spain were the sources of the acute and convalescent COVID-19 samples. From T cells, B-cell-depleted T cells, or PBMCs came the material, which was cDNA or gDNA.

The germline V and J ends were trimmed by 0 bases and 7 bases, with 13 bases remaining between them. Per germline, CDR1 SGHNT and CDR2 YYREEE (reference sequence). This CDR3 has 14 amino acids. How the authors handled the data: Estimates of nucleated cell counts were drawn from the amplification of reference gene primers. Assay used: immunoSEQ multiplex PCR; TCRdb lists only in-frame clones, some missing. V and J calls and clone size are as listed in that table; D and trimming were resolved from the DNA. The repertoire holds 200,000 to 300,000 clones, with 75% to 85% as singletons. Source material: peripheral blood. V gene TRBV5-4 combines with J gene TRBJ1-1; no clear D. The clonotype was recovered from a human donor in a cohort sampled during active COVID-19. In DNA, the CDR3 is TGTGCCAGCAGCTTGGCTGGTGGGCAGATTGAAGCTTTCTTT. It is translated as CASSLAGGQIEAFF.